The text below deals with one TCR beta chain. Its matching antigen is unknown. This specimen belongs to a study of T cell responses to AZD1222 COVID-19 vaccine. Produced via immunoSEQ multiplex PCR; TCRdb's table is partial and in-frame only. This repertoire shows some 140,000 clones, 88% found once; its top ten account for 3% to 3.5%. Study results and limitations: Donors, mostly white British, included more females; clonal diversity was possibly underestimated.

Germline V CDR1 and CDR2: LGHDT, YNNKEL (reference sequence). The V end was cut by 2 bases, the J end by 2 bases, with 7 bases between. This CDR3 comprises 13 residues. Specimen: peripheral blood, collected on day 0 of AZD1222 vaccination. The sequence was obtained from an adult in good health. This rearrangement joins TRBV3-1 (or the pseudogene TRBV3-2) to TRBJ2-7; D unresolved. CDR3 loop: CASSQRWTYEQYF. The CDR3 DNA is TGTGCCAGCAGCCAACGCTGGACCTACGAGCAGTACTTC.